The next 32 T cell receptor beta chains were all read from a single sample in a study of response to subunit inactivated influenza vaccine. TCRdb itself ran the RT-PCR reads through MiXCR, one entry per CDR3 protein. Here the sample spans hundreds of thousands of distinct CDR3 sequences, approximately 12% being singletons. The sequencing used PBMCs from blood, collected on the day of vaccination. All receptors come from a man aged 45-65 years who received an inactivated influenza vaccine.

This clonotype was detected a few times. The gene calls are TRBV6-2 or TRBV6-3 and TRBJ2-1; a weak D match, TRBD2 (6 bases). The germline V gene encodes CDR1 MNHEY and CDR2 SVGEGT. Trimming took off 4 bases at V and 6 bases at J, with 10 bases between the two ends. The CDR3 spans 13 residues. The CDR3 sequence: CASSSGLTNEQFF. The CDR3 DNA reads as TGTGCCAGCAGTTCGGGACTTACCAATGAGCAGTTCTTC.

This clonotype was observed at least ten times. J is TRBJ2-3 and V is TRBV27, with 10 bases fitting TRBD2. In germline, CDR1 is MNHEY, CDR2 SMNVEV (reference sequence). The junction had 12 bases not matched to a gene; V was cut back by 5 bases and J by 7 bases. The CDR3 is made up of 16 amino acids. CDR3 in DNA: TGTGCCAGCAGTCCCGTGGGGGTAGCGGGGGGACATACGCAGTATTTT. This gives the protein CASSPVGVAGGHTQYF.

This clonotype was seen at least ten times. CDR3 coding DNA: TGTGCCAGCAGTACCGGACAGGGGGCGGGGGAGCTGTTTTTT. Translating gives CASSTGQGAGELFF. J is TRBJ2-2 and V is TRBV12-3 or TRBV12-4; 11 bases are shared with TRBD1. This CDR3 has 14 amino acids. Trimming cost V 5 bases and J 8 bases; bases outside gene matches: 4.

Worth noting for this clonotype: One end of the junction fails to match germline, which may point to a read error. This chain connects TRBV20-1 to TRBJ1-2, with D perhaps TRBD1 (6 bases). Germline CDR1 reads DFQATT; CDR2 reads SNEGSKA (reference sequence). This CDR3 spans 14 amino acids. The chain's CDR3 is CSARDQGSSYAYTF. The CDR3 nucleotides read TGCAGTGCTAGAGATCAGGGGAGCTCCTATGCCTACACCTTC.

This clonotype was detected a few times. As DNA, the CDR3 is TGTGCCAGCAACGAAGGACTCGGAGGTGAGCAGTTCTTC. This sequence encodes CASNEGLGGEQFF. This rearrangement joins TRBV28 to TRBJ2-1; perhaps TRBD2 as D (5 bases). V was pared by 7 bases and J by 9 bases, with 16 bases between. Germline assignment: CDR1 MDHEN and CDR2 SYDVKM. The CDR3 has 13 amino acids.

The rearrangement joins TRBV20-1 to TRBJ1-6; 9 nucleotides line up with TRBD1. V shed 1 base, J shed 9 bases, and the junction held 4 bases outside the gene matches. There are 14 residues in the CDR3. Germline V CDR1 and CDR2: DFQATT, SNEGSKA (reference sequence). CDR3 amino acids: CSARGGTGTSPLHF. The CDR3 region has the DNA TGCAGTGCTAGAGGGGGGACAGGGACTTCACCCCTCCACTTT.

The chain's CDR3 is CASSQTAAGVENTQYF. CDR3 DNA sequence: TGTGCCAGCAGCCAAACAGCAGCGGGAGTTGAGAATACGCAGTATTTT. The chain uses TRBV4-2 and TRBJ2-3; TRBD2 matches at 8 bases. The J segment lost 7 bases and the V segment lost 2 bases, leaving 11 bases of the junction unmatched. Germline V lookup: CDR1 LGHNA, CDR2 YNFKEQ. The CDR3 has 16 residues.

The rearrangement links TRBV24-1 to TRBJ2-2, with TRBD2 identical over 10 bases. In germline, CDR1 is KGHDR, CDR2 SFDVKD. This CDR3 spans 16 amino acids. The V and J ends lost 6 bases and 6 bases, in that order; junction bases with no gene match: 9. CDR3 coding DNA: TGTGCCACCAGTCAACTAGCGGGATCGAGAGCCGGGGAGCTGTTTTTT. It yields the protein CATSQLAGSRAGELFF.

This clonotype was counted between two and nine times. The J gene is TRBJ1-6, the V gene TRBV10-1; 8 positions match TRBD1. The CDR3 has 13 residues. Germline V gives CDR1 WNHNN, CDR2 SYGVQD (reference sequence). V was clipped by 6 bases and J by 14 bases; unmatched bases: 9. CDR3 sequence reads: CASSGQGGSTLHF. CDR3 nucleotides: TGCGCCAGCAGCGGACAGGGAGGATCAACCCTCCACTTT.

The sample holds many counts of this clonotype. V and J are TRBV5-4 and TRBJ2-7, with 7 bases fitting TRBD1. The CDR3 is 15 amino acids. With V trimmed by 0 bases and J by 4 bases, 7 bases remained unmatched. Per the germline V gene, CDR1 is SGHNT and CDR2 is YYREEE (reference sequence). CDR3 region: CASSLDRGPKYEQYF. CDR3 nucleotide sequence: TGTGCCAGCAGCTTGGATAGGGGGCCAAAGTACGAGCAGTACTTC. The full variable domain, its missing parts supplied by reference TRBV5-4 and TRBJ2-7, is ETGVTQSPTHLIKTRGQQVTLRCSSQSGHNTVSWYQQALGQGPQFIFQYYREEENGRGNFPPRFSGLQFPNYSSELNVNALELDDSALYLCASSLDRGPKYEQYFGPGTRLTVT.

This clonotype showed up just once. The CDR3 DNA reads TGTGCCAGCAGTTTTATGGGCAGGGGAATATACAATGAGCAGTTCTTC. Translated, it gives CASSFMGRGIYNEQFF. The genes are TRBV12-3 or TRBV12-4 and TRBJ2-1; weak D call: TRBD1 (6 bases). V gave up 3 bases and J gave up 4 bases, with 16 bases separating them. The CDR3 is made up of 16 amino acids.

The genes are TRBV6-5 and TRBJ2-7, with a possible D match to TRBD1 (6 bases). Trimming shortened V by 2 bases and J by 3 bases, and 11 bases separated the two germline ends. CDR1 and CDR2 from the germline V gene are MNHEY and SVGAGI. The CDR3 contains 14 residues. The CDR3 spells CASSYRPGDYEQYF. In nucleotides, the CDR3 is TGTGCCAGCAGTTACCGGCCAGGGGACTACGAGCAGTACTTC.

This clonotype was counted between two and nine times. CDR3 protein: CASSLDRGLSGNTIYF. CDR3 DNA sequence: TGTGCCAGCAGCTTAGACCGGGGGCTCTCTGGAAACACCATATATTTT. The chain joins TRBV7-9 to TRBJ1-3, with D possibly TRBD1 on 6 matching bases. This CDR3 region has 16 residues. Germline V gene lookup returns CDR1 SEHNR and CDR2 FQNEAQ (reference sequence). V gave up 1 base and J gave up 0 bases, with 10 bases separating them. Full variable domain (remainder filled in from reference TRBV7-9 and TRBJ1-3): DTGVSQNPRHKITKRGQNVTFRCDPISEHNRLYWYRQTLGQGPEFLTYFQNEAQLEKSRLLSDRFSAERPKGSFSTLEIQRTEQGDSAMYLCASSLDRGLSGNTIYFGEGSWLTVV.

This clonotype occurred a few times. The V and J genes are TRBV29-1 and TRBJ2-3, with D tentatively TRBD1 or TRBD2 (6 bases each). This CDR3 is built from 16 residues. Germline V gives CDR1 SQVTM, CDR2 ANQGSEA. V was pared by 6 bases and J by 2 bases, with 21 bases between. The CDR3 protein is CSVEGGRGASTDTQYF. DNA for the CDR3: TGCAGCGTCGAGGGGGGCAGGGGAGCCTCCACAGATACGCAGTATTTT.

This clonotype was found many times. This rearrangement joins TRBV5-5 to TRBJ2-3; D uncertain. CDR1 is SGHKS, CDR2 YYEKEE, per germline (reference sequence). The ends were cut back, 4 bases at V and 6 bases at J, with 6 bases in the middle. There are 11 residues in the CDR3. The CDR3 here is CASSLEDTQYF. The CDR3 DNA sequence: TGTGCCAGCAGCCTAGAGGATACGCAGTATTTT.

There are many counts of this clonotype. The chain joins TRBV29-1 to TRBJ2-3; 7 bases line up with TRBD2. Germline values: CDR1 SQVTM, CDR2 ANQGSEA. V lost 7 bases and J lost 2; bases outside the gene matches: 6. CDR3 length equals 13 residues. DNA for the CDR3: TGCAGCGCGACGGGGGGACTCACAGATACGCAGTATTTT. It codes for CSATGGLTDTQYF.

CDR3 DNA: TGCAGTGCTAGAGATTCAACGGGACTAGCGGGGGGGCCTCGTAATGAGCAGTTCTTC. Translating it yields CSARDSTGLAGGPRNEQFF. The chain carries TRBV20-1 and TRBJ2-1; 16 nucleotides align to TRBD2. The germline V gene has CDR1 DFQATT and CDR2 SNEGSKA (reference sequence). The CDR3 covers 19 residues. J lost 7 bases, V lost 0 bases, and 12 bases had no gene match.

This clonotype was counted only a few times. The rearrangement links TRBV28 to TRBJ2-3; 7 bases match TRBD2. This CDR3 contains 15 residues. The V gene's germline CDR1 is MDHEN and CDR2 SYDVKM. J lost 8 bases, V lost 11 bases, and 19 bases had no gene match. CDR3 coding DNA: TGTGCCTCCAGCGGGGCTCCAACCCGACGAGGTACGCAGTATTTT. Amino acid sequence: CASSGAPTRRGTQYF.

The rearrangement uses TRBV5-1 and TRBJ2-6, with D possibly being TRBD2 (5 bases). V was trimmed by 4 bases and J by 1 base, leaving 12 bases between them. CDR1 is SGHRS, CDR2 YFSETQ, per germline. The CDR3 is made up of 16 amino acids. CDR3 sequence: CASSPSRGSGANVLTF. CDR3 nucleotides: TGCGCCAGCAGCCCATCCCGGGGATCTGGGGCCAACGTCCTGACTTTC.

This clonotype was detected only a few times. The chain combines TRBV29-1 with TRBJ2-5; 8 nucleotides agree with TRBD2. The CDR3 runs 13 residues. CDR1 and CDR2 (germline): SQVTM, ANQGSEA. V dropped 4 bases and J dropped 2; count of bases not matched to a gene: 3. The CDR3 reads CSVGGRTQETQYF. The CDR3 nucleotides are TGCAGCGTTGGCGGGAGGACACAAGAGACCCAGTACTTC.

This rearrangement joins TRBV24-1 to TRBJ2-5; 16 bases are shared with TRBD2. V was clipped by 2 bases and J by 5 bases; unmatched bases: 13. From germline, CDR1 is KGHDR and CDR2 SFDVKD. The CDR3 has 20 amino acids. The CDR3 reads CATSDSLGLGLAGGPETQYF. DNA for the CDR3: TGTGCCACCAGTGATTCGCTCGGCCTGGGACTAGCGGGGGGGCCCGAGACCCAGTACTTC.

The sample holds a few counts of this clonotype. The CDR3: CASSFGTTAKNIQYF. CDR3 nucleotide sequence: TGTGCCAGCTCATTCGGGACGACAGCCAAAAACATTCAGTACTTC. V gene TRBV18 combines with J gene TRBJ2-4; the D gene could be TRBD1 or TRBD2 (5 bases each). CDR3 size: 15 residues. The germline V gene has CDR1 KGHSH and CDR2 LQKENI. Trimming stripped 5 bases from V and 0 bases from J, with 11 bases between.

This CDR3 reads CASSLAGDLYNEQFF. The CDR3 nucleotides read TGTGCCAGCAGTCTAGCGGGGGACCTCTACAATGAGCAGTTCTTC. V gene TRBV27 combines with J gene TRBJ2-1; 10 bases are shared with TRBD2. Germline loops: CDR1 MNHEY, CDR2 SMNVEV (reference sequence). Unmatched junction bases numbered 4, after V lost 5 bases and J lost 3 bases. This CDR3 region has 15 residues.

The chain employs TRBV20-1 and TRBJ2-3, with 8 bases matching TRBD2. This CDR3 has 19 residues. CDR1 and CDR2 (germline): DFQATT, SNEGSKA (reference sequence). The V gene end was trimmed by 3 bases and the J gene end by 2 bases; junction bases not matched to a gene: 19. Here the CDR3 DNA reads TGCAGTGCTAGCCCGGGGCCCGGGACTAGATCACCTAACACAGATACGCAGTATTTT. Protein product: CSASPGPGTRSPNTDTQYF.

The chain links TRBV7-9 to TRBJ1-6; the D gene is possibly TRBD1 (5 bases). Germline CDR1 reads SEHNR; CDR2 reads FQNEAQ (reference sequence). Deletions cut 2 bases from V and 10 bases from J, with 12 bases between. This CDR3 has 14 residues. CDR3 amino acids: CASSLIGGSSPLHF. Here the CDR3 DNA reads TGTGCCAGCAGCTTAATCGGGGGTTCCTCACCCCTCCACTTT. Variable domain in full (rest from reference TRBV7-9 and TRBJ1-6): DTGVSQNPRHKITKRGQNVTFRCDPISEHNRLYWYRQTLGQGPEFLTYFQNEAQLEKSRLLSDRFSAERPKGSFSTLEIQRTEQGDSAMYLCASSLIGGSSPLHFGNGTRLTVT.

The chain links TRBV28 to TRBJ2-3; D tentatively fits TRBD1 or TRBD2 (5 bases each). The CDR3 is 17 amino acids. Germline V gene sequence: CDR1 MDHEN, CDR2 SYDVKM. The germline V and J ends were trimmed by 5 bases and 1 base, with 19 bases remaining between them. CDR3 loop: CASSHRASRGGTDTQYF. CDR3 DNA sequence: TGTGCCAGCAGTCACCGGGCTTCCCGAGGGGGCACAGATACGCAGTATTTT.

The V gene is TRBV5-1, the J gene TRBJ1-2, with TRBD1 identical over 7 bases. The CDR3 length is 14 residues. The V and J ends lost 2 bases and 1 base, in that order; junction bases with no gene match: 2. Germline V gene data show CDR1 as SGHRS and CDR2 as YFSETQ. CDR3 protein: CASSFGTDNYGYTF. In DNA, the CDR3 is TGCGCCAGCAGCTTCGGGACAGATAACTATGGCTACACCTTC.

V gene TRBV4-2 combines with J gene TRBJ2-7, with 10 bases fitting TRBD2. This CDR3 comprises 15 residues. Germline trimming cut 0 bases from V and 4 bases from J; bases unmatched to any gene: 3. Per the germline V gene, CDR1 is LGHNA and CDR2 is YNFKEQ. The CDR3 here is CASSQDWTSGYEQYF. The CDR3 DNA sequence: TGTGCCAGCAGCCAAGATTGGACTAGCGGTTACGAGCAGTACTTC.

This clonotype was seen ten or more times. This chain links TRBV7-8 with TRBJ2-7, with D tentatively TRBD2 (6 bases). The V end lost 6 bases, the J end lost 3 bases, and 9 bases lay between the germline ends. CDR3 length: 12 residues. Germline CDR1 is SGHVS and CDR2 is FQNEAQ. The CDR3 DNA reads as TGTGCCAGCAGGGACTACGGCTACGAGCAGTACTTC. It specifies CASRDYGYEQYF.

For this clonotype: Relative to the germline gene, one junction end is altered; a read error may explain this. CDR3 sequence: CASSMTGGAYDEQFF. In DNA form, the CDR3 reads TGTGCCAGCAGTATGACAGGGGGCGCCTACGATGAGCAGTTCTTC. The chain recombines TRBV12-3 or TRBV12-4 with TRBJ2-1, with TRBD1 identical over 10 bases. The CDR3 length is 15 residues.

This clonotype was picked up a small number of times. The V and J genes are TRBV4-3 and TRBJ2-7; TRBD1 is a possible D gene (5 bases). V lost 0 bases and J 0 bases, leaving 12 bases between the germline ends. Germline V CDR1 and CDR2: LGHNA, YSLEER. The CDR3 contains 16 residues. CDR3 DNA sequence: TGCGCCAGCAGCCAAGATGCGACAGCTAGCTCCTACGAGCAGTACTTC. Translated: CASSQDATASSYEQYF.

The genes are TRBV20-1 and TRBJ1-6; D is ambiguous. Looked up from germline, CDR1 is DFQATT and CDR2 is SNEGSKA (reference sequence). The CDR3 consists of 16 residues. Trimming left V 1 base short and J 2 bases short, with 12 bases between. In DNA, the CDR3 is TGCAGTGCTAGAGGGGTACGGGAGACCTATAATTCACCCCTCCACTTT. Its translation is CSARGVRETYNSPLHF.